The clone carrying this TCR beta chain was seen ten or more times. The antigen is unknown. Library preparation for TCR beta used quantitative 5'-RACE with molecular barcodes. MiXCR, run by TCRdb on the 5' RACE reads, gives a single entry per CDR3 protein. The sample contains some 27,000 distinct CDR3 sequences, around 5% of which appear only once. The source of the sample is a study of CD8 T cells in ankylosing spondylitis. Points from the study as a whole: About eight highly homologous variants made up a TCR beta motif that seemed to typify ankylosing spondylitis blood. According to the report, clones linked to the disease were significantly enriched in matched synovial fluid samples taken from ankylosing spondylitis patients. A CD8+ phenotype characterized the disease-linked clones, which were relatively rare in peripheral blood.

The TCR sequence derives from a female donor with ankylosing spondylitis or in good health (not recorded which). Sequenced: blood, either unsorted or a sorted T cell fraction (not recorded which).

CDR3 amino acids: CASSITAFTSNEQFF. The CDR3 DNA is TGTGCCAGCAGCATTACGGCCTTTACGTCCAATGAGCAGTTCTTC. J is TRBJ2-1 and V is TRBV9; no reliable D call. Trimming stripped 4 bases from V and 6 bases from J, with 17 bases between. This CDR3 is 15 amino acids long. The germline gives CDR1 SGDLS, CDR2 YYNGEE.